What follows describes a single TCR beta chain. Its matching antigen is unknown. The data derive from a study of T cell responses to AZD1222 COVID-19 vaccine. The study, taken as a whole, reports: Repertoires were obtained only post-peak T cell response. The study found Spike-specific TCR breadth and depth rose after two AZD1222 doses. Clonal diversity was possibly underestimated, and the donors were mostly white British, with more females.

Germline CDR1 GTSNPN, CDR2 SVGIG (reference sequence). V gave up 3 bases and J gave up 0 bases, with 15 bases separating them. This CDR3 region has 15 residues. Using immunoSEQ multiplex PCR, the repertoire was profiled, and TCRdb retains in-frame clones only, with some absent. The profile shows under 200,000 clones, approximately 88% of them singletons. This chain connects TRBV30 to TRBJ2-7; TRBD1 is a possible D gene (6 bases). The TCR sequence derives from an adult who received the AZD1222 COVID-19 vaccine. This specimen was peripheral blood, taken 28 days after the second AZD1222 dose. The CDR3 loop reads CAWRPPGAVSYEQYF. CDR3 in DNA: TGTGCCTGGAGACCCCCAGGGGCCGTCTCCTACGAGCAGTACTTC.